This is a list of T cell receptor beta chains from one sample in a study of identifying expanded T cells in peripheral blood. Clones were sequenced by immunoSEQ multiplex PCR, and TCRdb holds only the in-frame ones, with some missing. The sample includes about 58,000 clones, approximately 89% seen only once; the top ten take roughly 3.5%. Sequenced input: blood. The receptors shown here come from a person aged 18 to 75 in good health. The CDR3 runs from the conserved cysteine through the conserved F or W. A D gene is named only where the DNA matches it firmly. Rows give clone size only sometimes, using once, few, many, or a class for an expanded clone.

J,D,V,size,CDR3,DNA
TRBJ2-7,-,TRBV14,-,CASSQGAWSTSYEQYF,TGTGCCAGCAGCCAAGGGGCTTGGTCTACCTCCTACGAGCAGTACTTC
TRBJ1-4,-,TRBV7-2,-,CASSLSGATNEKLFF,TGTGCCAGCAGCTTATCTGGAGCAACTAATGAAAAACTGTTTTTT
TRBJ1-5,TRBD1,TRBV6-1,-,CASSEDKDRAIQPQHF,TGTGCCAGCAGTGAAGACAAAGACAGGGCAATTCAGCCCCAGCATTTT
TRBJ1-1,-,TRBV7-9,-,CASSLELQPFEAFF,TGTGCCAGCAGCTTAGAGCTACAGCCGTTCGAAGCTTTCTTT
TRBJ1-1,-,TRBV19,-,CASKGRGNTEAFF,TGTGCCAGTAAGGGCAGGGGGAACACTGAAGCTTTCTTT
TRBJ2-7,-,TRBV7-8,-,CASSLSLASSYEQYF,TGTGCCAGCAGCTTAAGTCTAGCGTCCTCCTACGAGCAGTACTTC
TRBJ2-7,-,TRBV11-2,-,CASSLALSYEQYF,TGTGCCAGCAGCTTAGCACTTTCCTACGAGCAGTACTTC
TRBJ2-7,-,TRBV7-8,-,CASSFGDPSYEQYF,TGTGCCAGCAGCTTCGGAGACCCAAGCTACGAGCAGTACTTC
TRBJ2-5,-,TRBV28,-,CASRIQETQYF,TGTGCCAGCAGAATCCAAGAGACCCAGTACTTC
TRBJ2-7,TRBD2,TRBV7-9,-,CASSLFLKREGEQYF,TGTGCCAGCAGCTTATTTCTCAAGCGGGAGGGCGAGCAGTACTTC
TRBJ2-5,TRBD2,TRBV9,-,CASSVWAGGYETQYF,TGTGCCAGCAGCGTATGGGCGGGAGGGTACGAGACCCAGTACTTC
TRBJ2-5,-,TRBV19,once,CASSIASGPGTQYF,TGTGCCAGTAGTATAGCCTCAGGGCCGGGGACCCAGTACTTC
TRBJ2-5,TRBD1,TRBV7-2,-,CASGGRGQPGAQYF,TGTGCCAGCGGGGGACGGGGACAGCCTGGGGCCCAGTACTTC
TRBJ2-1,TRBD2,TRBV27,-,CASSIAGEHNEQFF,TGTGCCAGCAGTATAGCGGGAGAACACAATGAGCAGTTCTTC
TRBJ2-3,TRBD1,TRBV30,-,CAWGSGQGLLTDTQYF,TGTGCCTGGGGATCGGGACAGGGGCTCCTCACAGATACGCAGTATTTT
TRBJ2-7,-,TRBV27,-,CASSTFQGLIYEQYF,TGTGCCAGCAGTACCTTCCAGGGGTTAATCTACGAGCAGTACTTC
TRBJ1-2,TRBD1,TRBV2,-,CASGTGGNYGYTF,TGTGCCAGCGGGACAGGGGGTAACTATGGCTACACCTTC
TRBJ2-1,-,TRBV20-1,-,CSANAAWEQFF,TGCAGTGCTAATGCCGCCTGGGAGCAGTTCTTC
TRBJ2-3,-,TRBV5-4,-,CASSWGTVGTDTQYF,TGTGCCAGCAGCTGGGGTACAGTAGGCACAGATACGCAGTATTTT
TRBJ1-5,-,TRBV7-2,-,CASRDDPNQPQHF,TGTGCCAGCCGGGACGACCCTAATCAGCCCCAGCATTTT
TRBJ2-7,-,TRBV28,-,CASTRAAFGEQYF,TGTGCCAGCACTCGAGCGGCCTTTGGGGAGCAGTACTTC
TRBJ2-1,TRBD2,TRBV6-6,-,CASTLTSAYNEQFF,TGTGCCAGCACTCTGACTAGCGCCTACAATGAGCAGTTCTTC
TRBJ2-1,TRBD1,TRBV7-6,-,CASSPGQGYNEQFF,TGTGCCAGCAGCCCGGGACAGGGGTACAATGAGCAGTTCTTC
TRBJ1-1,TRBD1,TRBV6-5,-,CASSYGTGGTEAFF,TGTGCCAGCAGTTACGGGACAGGGGGCACTGAAGCTTTCTTT
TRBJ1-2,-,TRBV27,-,CASSLSRAYGYTF,TGTGCCAGCAGTTTATCCAGGGCCTATGGCTACACCTTC
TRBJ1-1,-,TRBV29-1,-,CSATINGPSEAFF,TGCAGCGCTACTATAAATGGACCCTCTGAAGCTTTCTTT
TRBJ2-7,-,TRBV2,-,CASNIDLANREKQYF,TGTGCCAGCAATATAGATCTGGCGAACAGGGAGAAGCAGTACTTC
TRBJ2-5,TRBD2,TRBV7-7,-,CASSLGVTSGNFEETQYF,TGTGCCAGCAGCTTAGGGGTGACTAGCGGGAACTTCGAAGAGACCCAGTACTTC
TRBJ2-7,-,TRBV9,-,CASSGRHESSYEQYF,TGTGCCAGCAGCGGCCGCCATGAGAGCTCCTACGAGCAGTACTTC
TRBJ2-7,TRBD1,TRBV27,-,CASSLSRDRSYEQYF,TGTGCCAGCAGTTTATCGAGGGACAGGTCCTACGAGCAGTACTTC
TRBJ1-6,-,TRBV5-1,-,CASSLEPGTMSSPLHF,TGCGCCAGCAGCTTGGAGCCGGGGACAATGAGTTCACCCCTCCACTTT
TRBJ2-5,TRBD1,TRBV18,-,CASSPVRTGQYF,TGTGCCAGCTCACCAGTACGGACAGGTCAGTACTTC
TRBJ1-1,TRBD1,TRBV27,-,CASRRQGGDTEAFF,TGTGCCAGCAGGCGTCAGGGGGGGGACACTGAAGCTTTCTTT
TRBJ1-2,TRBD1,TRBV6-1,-,CASSRQGGIYGYTF,TGTGCCAGCAGTCGACAGGGGGGGATTTATGGCTACACCTTC
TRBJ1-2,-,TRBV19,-,CASTLDSRGYTF,TGTGCCAGTACCCTGGACAGTCGGGGCTACACCTTC
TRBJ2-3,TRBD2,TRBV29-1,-,CSVLGASGRGTDTQYF,TGCAGCGTCTTGGGGGCTAGCGGGAGGGGCACAGATACGCAGTATTTT
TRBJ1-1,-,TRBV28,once,CASSQPSRGEAFF,TGTGCCAGCAGTCAACCCTCCAGGGGAGAAGCTTTCTTT
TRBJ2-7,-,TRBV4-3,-,CASSQDGTSYEQYF,TGCGCCAGCAGCCAAGATGGGACATCCTACGAGCAGTACTTC
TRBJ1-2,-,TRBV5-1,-,CASSLGDGRNYGYTF,TGCGCCAGCAGTCTGGGGGACGGCAGAAACTATGGCTACACCTTC
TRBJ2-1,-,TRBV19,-,CATRGGSSYNEQFF,TGTGCCACCAGGGGGGGAAGCTCCTACAATGAGCAGTTCTTC
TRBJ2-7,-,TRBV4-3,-,CASSQDQGFYEQYF,TGCGCCAGCAGCCAAGATCAGGGTTTCTACGAGCAGTACTTC
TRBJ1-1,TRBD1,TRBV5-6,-,CASSLGQSNTEAFF,TGTGCCAGCAGCCTGGGACAGTCGAACACTGAAGCTTTCTTT
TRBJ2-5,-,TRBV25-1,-,CASSQSLETQYF,TGTGCCAGCAGCCAATCCTTAGAGACCCAGTACTTC
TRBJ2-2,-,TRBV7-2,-,CASSLGRTGELFF,TGTGCCAGCAGCTTAGGGAGGACCGGGGAGCTGTTTTTT
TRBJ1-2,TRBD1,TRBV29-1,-,CSVKEDRGGGGYTF,TGCAGCGTTAAGGAGGACAGGGGCGGTGGAGGCTACACCTTC
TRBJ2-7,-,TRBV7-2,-,CASSLSADADEQYF,TGTGCCAGCAGCTTATCCGCCGACGCCGACGAGCAGTACTTC
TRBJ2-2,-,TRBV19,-,CASSIDMALNAGELFF,TGTGCCAGTAGTATAGATATGGCTCTTAACGCCGGGGAGCTGTTTTTT
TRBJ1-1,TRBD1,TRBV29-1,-,CSVADRVRGTEAFF,TGCAGCGTGGCGGACAGGGTCCGTGGCACTGAAGCTTTCTTT